This TCR beta chain stems from a study of graft-versus-host responses after intestinal transplantation. Study-level information: Transplant recipients had multivisceral, liver-intestinal, or isolated intestinal grafts. The recipients all started with anti-thymocyte globulin induction and then took tacrolimus and steroids for 2 to 3 years.

As concerns this clone: Its antigen is not known.

Whole-study results and caveats: Circulating GvH clone levels at their peak were associated with HvG declines (early post-transplant). Allografts carried high graft-versus-host to host-versus-graft clonal ratios in patients having graft-donor T cell macrochimerism.

Here immunoSEQ multiplex PCR was the method, and the copy in TCRdb shows in-frame clones only, minus some. The sample has under 65,000 clones, 90% to 95% seen once. Trimming removed 1 base from V and 2 bases from J, with 11 bases in between. The germline V gene has CDR1 LNHDA and CDR2 SQIVND (reference sequence). This CDR3 is built from 15 residues. The clonotype comes from a human donor who was the organ donor for an intestinal transplant. The starting material was unstimulated CD4+ T cells sorted from spleen or lymph node cells, obtained before transplant. The rearrangement links TRBV19 to TRBJ2-5, with D possibly being TRBD2 (7 bases). In nucleotides, the CDR3 is TGTGCCAGTAGTATAGGCGGGGGCCAACAAGAGACCCAGTACTTC. It translates to CASSIGGGQQETQYF.